These 6 T cell receptor beta chains share one sample of origin, sequenced in a study of monozygotic twins with inflammatory bowel disease. TCRdb reanalyzed the 5' RACE reads and collapses them to one entry per CDR3 protein, without DNA. This sample's clone table lists hundreds of thousands of distinct CDR3 sequences. What was sequenced was blood. The receptors originated from a human donor with ulcerative colitis or Crohn's disease, or a healthy co-twin of an affected twin (not recorded which).

V usage is TRBV3-1 and J usage is TRBJ2-3; there is no DNA to check the TCRdb D call of TRBD2. The CDR3 has 16 residues. Germline V gives CDR1 LGHDT, CDR2 YNNKEL (reference sequence). This CDR3 is CASSARPSGGSDTQYF.

The rearrangement uses TRBV5-1 and TRBJ2-3; absent DNA, TCRdb's TRBD1 call cannot be checked. CDR1 is SGHRS and CDR2 is YFSETQ in the germline V gene. This CDR3 region has 15 residues. CDR3 sequence reads: CASTLQGISADTQYF.

The CDR3 here is CSARGGGQNTGELFF. J is TRBJ2-2 and V is TRBV20-1; checking the TCRdb D call of TRBD1 is not possible without DNA. From germline, CDR1 is DFQATT and CDR2 SNEGSKA (reference sequence). The CDR3 spans 15 residues.

This chain connects TRBV5-6 to TRBJ2-7. This CDR3 has 11 residues. CDR1 and CDR2 (germline): SGHDT, YYEEEE. CDR3 region: CASSLEHEQYF.

This chain's CDR3 is CASSQDGTRQETQYF. V usage is TRBV3-1 and J usage is TRBJ2-5; TCRdb outputs TRBD1, but without DNA this stays unchecked. There are 15 residues in the CDR3. Germline-derived CDR1 and CDR2 are LGHDT and YNNKEL (reference sequence).

The rearrangement uses TRBV28 and TRBJ1-1. The germline V gene has CDR1 MDHEN and CDR2 SYDVKM. This CDR3 is 13 amino acids long. This chain's CDR3 is CASKREMNTEAFF.